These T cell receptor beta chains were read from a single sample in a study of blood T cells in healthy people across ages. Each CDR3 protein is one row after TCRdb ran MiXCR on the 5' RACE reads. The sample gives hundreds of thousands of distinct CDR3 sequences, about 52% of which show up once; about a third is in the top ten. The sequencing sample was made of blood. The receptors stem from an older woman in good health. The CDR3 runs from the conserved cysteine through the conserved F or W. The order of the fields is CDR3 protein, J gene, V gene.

CASSQVPRQSNEQFF,TRBJ2-1,TRBV3-1
CSVLPPQHF,TRBJ1-5,TRBV29-1
CASSVGTGRREQYF,TRBJ2-7,TRBV9
CASSESGGWGTEAFF,TRBJ1-1,TRBV25-1
CSARLADPYEQYF,TRBJ2-7,TRBV20-1
CASSRQYYNEQFF,TRBJ2-1,TRBV11-3
CASSRPISRRETQYF,TRBJ2-5,TRBV3-1
CASSSTGTSVQETQYF,TRBJ2-5,TRBV18
CASSLILAGEDTQYF,TRBJ2-3,TRBV27
CASSLAPGQGEQYF,TRBJ2-7,TRBV12-3/TRBV12-4
CASSLSVRSSYNEQFF,TRBJ2-1,TRBV27
CSAVRGQNEQYF,TRBJ2-7,TRBV20-1
CVSSQGLEREVQFF,TRBJ2-1,TRBV4-2
CASSPTAGGTDTQYF,TRBJ2-3,TRBV11-2
CSAKGGLAGGEQYF,TRBJ2-7,TRBV20-1
CASSFGGGSYEQYF,TRBJ2-7,TRBV12-3/TRBV12-4
CASSLPFGTLSYNEQFF,TRBJ2-1,TRBV7-2
CASSLSLFTGPGGAKNIQYF,TRBJ2-4,TRBV27
CSAISGTTDTQYF,TRBJ2-3,TRBV20-1
CASSLAGLVYEQYF,TRBJ2-7,TRBV7-2
CASSLERTWPYGYTF,TRBJ1-2,TRBV7-2
CASSPPIAGGMNNEQFF,TRBJ2-1,TRBV4-2
CACPPGPGDYGYTF,TRBJ1-2,TRBV30
CASSPVTASTDTQYF,TRBJ2-3,TRBV18
CASRTSGSVEQYF,NA,TRBV27
CANSPTGEGYGYTF,TRBJ1-2,TRBV18
CASSTTGMRHEQFF,TRBJ2-1,TRBV2
CASSAQFSESQYF,TRBJ2-7,TRBV7-2
CSASPGLTQETQYF,TRBJ2-5,TRBV20-1
CSVEDGGYEQYF,TRBJ2-7,TRBV29-1
CAISGLQGETQYF,TRBJ2-5,TRBV10-3
CASTTSGRILGADTQYF,TRBJ2-3,TRBV6-2/TRBV6-3
CSAHTLGTSGNNEQFF,TRBJ2-1,TRBV20-1
CAFSPGQEDGYTF,TRBJ1-2,TRBV10-3
CSAGPGYSPPHF,TRBJ1-6,TRBV20-1
CASSQDIGGYYEQYF,TRBJ2-7,TRBV4-3
CSVELGGGSDEQFF,TRBJ2-1,TRBV29-1
CASSTSGSETSYEQYF,TRBJ2-7,TRBV5-4
CASSSEYGYTF,TRBJ1-2,TRBV18
CASRRTSGKAVETQYF,TRBJ2-5,TRBV6-6
CASSLEGLAVQFF,TRBJ2-1,TRBV28
CSAISGWGYNEQFF,TRBJ2-1,TRBV20-1
CASSQLRGKNIQYF,TRBJ2-4,TRBV4-3
CATSRVGSYEQYF,TRBJ2-7,TRBV15
CSARDETGPSGYTYEQYF,TRBJ2-7,TRBV20-1
CASRKVGYNEKLFF,TRBJ1-4,TRBV6-5
CASSLPDRNTEAFF,TRBJ1-1,TRBV4-2
CASSNDNRGDSGADVLTF,TRBJ2-6,TRBV21-1
CASSFRREHYEQYF,NA,TRBV7-2
CASSPERGRPQYF,TRBJ2-3,TRBV5-1
CAGGTSTDTQYF,TRBJ2-3,TRBV6-2/TRBV6-3
CASRSPGGYEQYF,TRBJ2-7,TRBV6-5
CASGLVPPSTGNKHTEAFF,TRBJ1-1,TRBV12-5
CASTQGGVDNQPQHF,TRBJ1-5,TRBV28
CSAGGLTYEQYF,TRBJ2-7,TRBV20-1